This T cell receptor (beta chain) emerged from a study of vaccination and CD4 T cells after COVID-19. This clonotype showed up just a few times. Its antigen is unidentified. The CDR3 spans 14 residues. Between the trimmed V and J ends, which lost 6 bases and 0 bases, there was a span of 11 bases. Treatment here: roughly 10-day PBMC culture with coronavirus spike peptide pools or control peptides (ViraFEST assay). These CD4+ T cells came from roughly 11-day cultures by negative selection. Sequence data for DNA of cultured CD4+ T cells were generated by the Oncomine TCR Beta short-read assay. TCRdb reprocessed the PCR reads via MiXCR and lists one record per CDR3 protein. The sample consists of around 6,300 distinct CDR3 sequences, about 17% of them appearing once.

Sequencing used CD4+ T cells from blood, cultured in vitro. The chain has TRBV12-3 or TRBV12-4 and TRBJ1-1, with TRBD1 as a possible D gene (5 bases). This TCR was recovered from a human donor who had recovered from COVID-19. The CDR3 reads CASRVGGVNTEAFF. The CDR3 DNA reads TGTGCCAGCAGGGTAGGAGGGGTGAACACTGAAGCTTTCTTT.